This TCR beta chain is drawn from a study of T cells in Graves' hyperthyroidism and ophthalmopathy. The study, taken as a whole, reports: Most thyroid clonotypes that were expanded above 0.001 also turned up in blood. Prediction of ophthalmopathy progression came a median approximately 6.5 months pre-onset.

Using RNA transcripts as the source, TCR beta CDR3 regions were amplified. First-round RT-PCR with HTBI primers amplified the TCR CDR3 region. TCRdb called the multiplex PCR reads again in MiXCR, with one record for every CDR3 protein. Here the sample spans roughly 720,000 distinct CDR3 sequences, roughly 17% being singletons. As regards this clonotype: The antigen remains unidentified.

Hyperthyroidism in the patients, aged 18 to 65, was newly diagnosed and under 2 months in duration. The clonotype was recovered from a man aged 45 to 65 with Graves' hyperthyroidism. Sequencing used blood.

In DNA, the CDR3 is TGTGCCAGCAGTGCCGGCCGGGGAGCTTTCTTT. It encodes CASSAGRGAFF. This chain links TRBV28 with TRBJ1-1; D remains unclear. The CDR3 is made up of 11 amino acids. V dropped 5 bases and J dropped 10 bases, with 11 bases sitting between them. The germline CDR1 and CDR2 sequences are MDHEN and SYDVKM.